This TCR beta chain appears in the sequencing data of a study of cytomegalovirus exposure and HLA in healthy donors. Healthy bone marrow donors made up the donors. PCR employed 60 Vbeta and 13 Jbeta primers. Here immunoSEQ multiplex PCR was the method, and the copy in TCRdb shows in-frame clones only, minus some. The table shows roughly 170,000 clones, with roughly 80% occurring only once. Sequencing input: PBMCs. The TCR sequence derives from a man aged 25 to 40 in good health and CMV-seronegative.

DNA of the CDR3: TGTGCCAGCAGTTACTCGACGGGGAACACTGAAGCTTTCTTT. This codes for CASSYSTGNTEAFF. V and J are TRBV6-5 and TRBJ1-1; D gene ambiguous. Germline CDR1 MNHEY, CDR2 SVGAGI. Deletions cut 0 bases from V and 1 base from J, with 6 bases between. This CDR3 comprises 14 residues.